What follows is one TCR beta chain and its context. What it binds is not known. The sample originates from a study of cytomegalovirus exposure and HLA in healthy donors. Study outcomes and limitations: Association of a missense DCLRE1C variant with TCR beta V- and J-gene trimming was reported in a later analysis. The study had only CMV serostatus as immune exposure information. Owing to their indistinguishability, certain V segments, notably TRBV6-2 and TRBV6-3, were excluded. Presence/absence analysis assumed near-uniform sequencing depth across donors.

Trimming shortened V by 4 bases and J by 4 bases, and 15 bases separated the two germline ends. Per the germline V gene, CDR1 is KGHSH and CDR2 is LQKENI. The CDR3 consists of 15 residues. The PCR contained 60 Vbeta and 13 Jbeta primers. TCRdb's copy holds only in-frame clones and misses some; the assay was immunoSEQ multiplex PCR. The data contain about 30,000 clones, approximately 87% of them singletons. The sequence came from a boy younger than 18 in good health and CMV-seronegative. The chain has TRBV18 and TRBJ2-3, with D perhaps matching TRBD1 (5 bases). The sequencing sample was made of PBMCs. The chain's CDR3 is CASSRTPPRADTQYF. CDR3 DNA sequence: TGTGCCAGCTCACGCACACCACCCAGGGCAGATACGCAGTATTTT.